Below are 10 T cell receptor beta chains sequenced from a single sample in a study of radiotherapy plus CTLA-4 blockade in lung cancer. Method: immunoSEQ multiplex PCR; TCRdb's copy keeps in-frame clones and lacks some. The data show more than 95,000 clones, around 74% seen once. Source: peripheral blood, taken from a patient treated with radiotherapy plus ipilimumab. These receptors all stem from a human donor with non-small cell lung cancer who had a partial response to radiotherapy plus ipilimumab. Some clones in this sample may be carry-over from other donors' samples.

This chain joins TRBV29-1 and TRBJ2-5; no firm D call. Per the germline V gene, CDR1 is SQVTM and CDR2 is ANQGSEA. With 0 bases removed from V and 2 bases from J, the gap between germline ends came to 7 bases. CDR3 length: 13 residues. CDR3 protein: CSVEEQRQETQYF. Written as DNA, the CDR3 is TGCAGCGTTGAAGAACAAAGACAAGAGACCCAGTACTTC.

The DNA for the CDR3 is TGTGCCAGCTCACCAGCAGGGGGCAGTAATCCCTACGAGCAGTACTTC. This encodes CASSPAGGSNPYEQYF. J is TRBJ2-5 and V is TRBV18; 8 bases are shared with TRBD1. The DNA end lines up better with TRBJ2-7; the J call may be wrong. Germline lookup yields CDR1 KGHSH and CDR2 LQKENI. This CDR3 contains 16 residues.

The V call is TRBV28, the J call TRBJ1-2; TRBD1 matches at 7 bases. Germline trimming cut 9 bases from V and 6 bases from J; bases unmatched to any gene: 7. The V gene's germline CDR1 is MDHEN and CDR2 SYDVKM. The CDR3 runs to 12 residues. In DNA, the CDR3 is TGTGCCAGTGCGACAGGGATCGATGGCTACACCTTC. Protein sequence: CASATGIDGYTF.

The chain combines TRBV5-1 with TRBJ2-1; no clear D gene. Germline V gene sequence: CDR1 SGHRS, CDR2 YFSETQ. Between the trimmed V and J ends, which lost 4 bases and 6 bases, there was a span of 8 bases. The CDR3 is 12 residues long. CDR3 nucleotides: TGCGCCAGCAGCCTAACGTTCAATGAGCAGTTCTTC. This codes for CASSLTFNEQFF.

The rearrangement links TRBV6-5 to TRBJ2-6; D is unresolved. The length of the CDR3 is 15 residues. The V and J ends lost 2 bases and 0 bases respectively, with 5 bases between them. Per germline, CDR1 MNHEY and CDR2 SVGAGI. CDR3 in amino acids: CASSYPNSGANVLTF. The CDR3 nucleotides are TGTGCCAGCAGTTACCCTAACTCTGGGGCCAACGTCCTGACTTTC.

The V call is TRBV27, the J call TRBJ2-3; 7 nucleotides align to TRBD2. Germline lookup yields CDR1 MNHEY and CDR2 SMNVEV (reference sequence). Unmatched junction bases numbered 8, after V lost 3 bases and J lost 2 bases. The CDR3 is 16 amino acids. DNA of the CDR3: TGTGCCAGCAGTTTCCGCCCGACTAGCACCACAGATACGCAGTATTTT. Translating gives CASSFRPTSTTDTQYF.

The chain is built from TRBV5-1 and TRBJ2-3; D might be TRBD1 (5 bases). V was trimmed by 0 bases and J by 0 bases, leaving 8 bases between them. In germline, CDR1 is SGHRS, CDR2 YFSETQ. CDR3 size: 15 residues. The CDR3 spells CASSLEGPSTDTQYF. For the CDR3, the DNA is TGCGCCAGCAGCTTGGAGGGGCCTAGCACAGATACGCAGTATTTT.

A remark on this clone: Other DNA sequences from this sample encode an identical CDR3 as well. The rearrangement links TRBV5-1 to TRBJ2-3; tentatively, D is TRBD2 (6 bases). This CDR3 region has 14 residues. The V end was cut by 5 bases, the J end by 1 base, with 11 bases between. The germline gives CDR1 SGHRS, CDR2 YFSETQ. This CDR3 reads CASSSTRGTDTQYF. The CDR3 DNA follows: TGCGCCAGCAGTTCGACTAGGGGCACAGATACGCAGTATTTT.

This rearrangement joins TRBV6-1 to TRBJ2-3, with 13 nucleotides matching TRBD2. The V gene's germline CDR1 is MNHNS and CDR2 SASEGT. V dropped 10 bases and J dropped 0; count of bases not matched to a gene: 4. This CDR3 is built from 15 residues. This CDR3 is CAITGLAGSTDTQYF. The DNA of the CDR3 is TGTGCCATCACGGGACTAGCGGGAAGCACAGATACGCAGTATTTT.

This rearrangement joins TRBV5-1 to TRBJ1-1; tentatively, D is TRBD1 (6 bases). Germline CDR1 SGHRS, CDR2 YFSETQ. The CDR3 is 13 amino acids. The V end was cut by 3 bases, the J end by 8 bases, with 14 bases between. The CDR3: CASSWGPGTEAFF. The CDR3 nucleotides read TGCGCCAGCAGCTGGGGGCCGGGGACCGAAGCTTTCTTT.